The entry that follows covers one T cell receptor (beta chain) sequence. This record comes from a study of blood T cell repertoires in COVID-19. The wider study: Donors in the United States, Italy and Spain gave samples during acute or convalescent COVID-19.

Assay used: immunoSEQ multiplex PCR; TCRdb lists only in-frame clones, some missing. This repertoire shows 130,000 to 150,000 clones, approximately 89% found once; its top ten account for around 1.6%. This CDR3 has 13 residues. Germline CDR1 reads SGHNT; CDR2 reads YENEEA. Trimming stripped 8 bases from V and 0 bases from J, with 8 bases between. Sequenced sample: peripheral blood. This clonotype was obtained from a human donor in a cohort sampled during active COVID-19. This rearrangement joins TRBV11-3 to TRBJ2-4, with D possibly TRBD1 on 6 matching bases. The CDR3 DNA sequence: TGTGCCAGCGGACAGACAGCCAAAAACATTCAGTACTTC. Protein: CASGQTAKNIQYF.